Detailed here is one T cell receptor beta chain. Original processing methods: Amplification from reference gene primers served as the basis for estimated nucleated cell counts. Libraries were prepared by immunoSEQ multiplex PCR; TCRdb keeps only in-frame clonotypes and omits some of them. V and J calls and clone size are those listed in that table; D and trimming were worked out from the DNA. The table lists 250,000 to 350,000 clones, about 91% of them singletons. The CDR3 length is 12 residues. Trimming pared 1 base from V and 5 bases from J, leaving 8 bases between. The V gene's germline CDR1 is SQVTM and CDR2 ANQGSEA. These data come from a study of blood T cell repertoires in COVID-19. In the study overall: Sites across the United States, Italy and Spain contributed samples from acute and convalescent COVID-19.

The J gene is TRBJ1-2, the V gene TRBV29-1; the D is unclear. Sequencing was done on a sample of peripheral blood. The TCR originated in a woman in her twenties or thirties who had recovered from COVID-19. The chain's CDR3 is CSVEVSVYGYTF. CDR3 sequence (DNA): TGCAGCGTTGAAGTGTCAGTATATGGCTACACCTTC.